Presented here are 18 T cell receptor beta chains from one specimen sequenced in a study of cytomegalovirus exposure and HLA in healthy donors. Researchers ran the PCR with 60 Vbeta and 13 Jbeta primers. Using immunoSEQ multiplex PCR, the repertoire was profiled, and TCRdb retains in-frame clones only, with some absent. The sample lists some 97,000 clones; around 72% were seen once. The sequenced sample consisted of PBMCs. These receptors were taken from a male donor in good health and CMV-seropositive.

This chain uses TRBV5-4 with TRBJ1-3; 10 bases line up with TRBD1. This CDR3 contains 16 residues. V lost 3 bases, J lost 0 bases, and 3 bases stayed unmatched. Germline V gene lookup returns CDR1 SGHNT and CDR2 YYREEE (reference sequence). The CDR3 nucleotides read TGTGCCAGCAGCTGGGACAGGGGCGCCTCTGGAAACACCATATATTTT. This sequence encodes CASSWDRGASGNTIYF.

This clone was detected only a few times. The chain employs TRBV30 and TRBJ1-3; a possible D gene is TRBD1 (5 bases). The germline CDR1 and CDR2 sequences are GTSNPN and SVGIG (reference sequence). CDR3 length: 13 amino acids. Deletions cut 1 base from V and 2 bases from J, with 6 bases between. In nucleotides, the CDR3 is TGTGCCTGGAGTGGGGGGGCTGGAAACACCATATATTTT. This encodes CAWSGGAGNTIYF. The full variable domain, with the rest looked up from reference TRBV30 and TRBJ1-3, is SQTIHQWPATLVQPVGSPLSLECTVEGTSNPNLYWYRQAAGRGLQLLFYSVGIGQISSEVPQNLSASRPQDRQFILSSKKLLLSDSGFYLCAWSGGAGNTIYFGEGSWLTVV.

This chain links TRBV10-3 with TRBJ1-2, with TRBD1 identical over 10 bases. With 0 bases clipped from V and 7 bases from J, the junction kept 2 bases outside the gene matches. The length of the CDR3 is 14 residues. Per germline, CDR1 ENHRY and CDR2 SYGVKD. CDR3 nucleotide sequence: TGTGCCATCAGTGAGTCGGGACAGGGGTTTGGCTACACCTTC. The encoded protein is CAISESGQGFGYTF.

The rearrangement uses TRBV5-1 and TRBJ2-7; D perhaps matches TRBD1 (5 bases). The CDR3 spans 13 residues. V lost 0 bases to trimming and J lost 4 bases, with 8 bases between them. Germline assignment: CDR1 SGHRS and CDR2 YFSETQ. CDR3 coding DNA: TGCGCCAGCAGCTTGGAGGGGTTGTACGAGCAGTACTTC. It translates to CASSLEGLYEQYF.

This chain joins TRBV6-5 and TRBJ1-2; the D gene is possibly TRBD1 (6 bases). The CDR3 is 16 residues long. V lost 2 bases and J 7 bases, leaving 20 bases between the germline ends. Germline CDR1 reads MNHEY; CDR2 reads SVGAGI. The CDR3 sequence: CASSYGRAGALGGYTF. The CDR3 DNA reads as TGTGCCAGCAGTTACGGTCGAGCGGGGGCTCTGGGTGGCTACACCTTC.

The chain has TRBV25-1 and TRBJ1-4; D may be TRBD1 (6 bases). The CDR3 has 17 amino acids. V gave up 1 base and J gave up 0 bases, with 12 bases separating them. Germline assignment: CDR1 MGHDK and CDR2 SYGVNS. CDR3 coding DNA: TGTGCCAGCAGTGAATTCTGGGGGGGCCCAACTAATGAAAAACTGTTTTTT. Residues: CASSEFWGGPTNEKLFF.

The chain uses TRBV2 and TRBJ2-7; TRBD2 might be the D (7 bases). The CDR3 is 13 amino acids. Looked up from germline, CDR1 is SNHLY and CDR2 is FYNNEI. Trimming pared 8 bases from V and 7 bases from J, leaving 18 bases between. The CDR3 DNA follows: TGTGCCAGCCGGAGGGGGGGTATAGGGGAGCAGTACTTC. Translated, it gives CASRRGGIGEQYF.

The V and J genes are TRBV5-5 and TRBJ2-3; a possible D gene is TRBD1 (6 bases). This CDR3 is 15 amino acids long. Germline lookup yields CDR1 SGHKS and CDR2 YYEKEE (reference sequence). The ends were cut back, 3 bases at V and 0 bases at J, with 11 bases in the middle. The chain's CDR3 is CASSWRQGSTDTQYF. Here the CDR3 DNA reads TGTGCCAGCAGCTGGAGGCAGGGGAGCACAGATACGCAGTATTTT.

The chain couples TRBV5-5 to TRBJ2-1; 8 nucleotides align to TRBD2. The CDR3 loop spans 15 amino acids. J was trimmed by 8 bases and V by 2 bases; bases with no gene match: 9. Germline assignment: CDR1 SGHKS and CDR2 YYEKEE (reference sequence). The CDR3 DNA reads as TGTGCCAGCAGCTTCTCGGGGGGGCCGGGCTATGAGCAGTTCTTC. This gives the protein CASSFSGGPGYEQFF.

The rearrangement links TRBV7-2 to TRBJ2-3; 7 bases match TRBD2. V lost 0 bases and J lost 4; bases outside the gene matches: 1. The length of the CDR3 is 14 residues. Germline CDR1 SGHTA, CDR2 FQGNSA. In nucleotides, the CDR3 is TGTGCCAGCAGCTTAGCGGGGGGGGCAGATACGCAGTATTTT. This translates into CASSLAGGADTQYF. The full variable domain, its missing parts supplied by reference TRBV7-2 and TRBJ2-3, is GAGVSQSPSNKVTEKGKDVELRCDPISGHTALYWYRQSLGQGLEFLIYFQGNSAPDKSGLPSDRFSAERTGGSVSTLTIQRTQQEDSAVYLCASSLAGGADTQYFGPGTRLTVL.

The chain carries TRBV7-2 and TRBJ2-7, with 8 bases that match TRBD1. This CDR3 spans 13 amino acids. V dropped 5 bases and J dropped 3; count of bases not matched to a gene: 3. The germline gives CDR1 SGHTA, CDR2 FQGNSA. CDR3 nucleotide sequence: TGTGCCAGCAGCACACAGGGGGTCTACGAGCAGTACTTC. Its protein is CASSTQGVYEQYF. Using reference TRBV7-2 and TRBJ2-7 for the parts outside the CDR3, the full variable domain is GAGVSQSPSNKVTEKGKDVELRCDPISGHTALYWYRQSLGQGLEFLIYFQGNSAPDKSGLPSDRFSAERTGGSVSTLTIQRTQQEDSAVYLCASSTQGVYEQYFGPGTRLTVT.

The CDR3 coding sequence is TGTGCCAGCTCACCACAGGGGAGGCTTAACACCGGGGAGCTGTTTTTT. It specifies CASSPQGRLNTGELFF. The chain employs TRBV18 and TRBJ2-2, with D maybe TRBD2 (6 bases). Germline V CDR1 and CDR2: KGHSH, LQKENI. V dropped 1 base and J dropped 2 bases, with 11 bases sitting between them. The CDR3 has 16 residues.

A few counts support this clone. CDR3 nucleotides: TGTGCCAGCAGGTCGGACGGGGGATATAACTATGGCTACACCTTC. Its translation is CASRSDGGYNYGYTF. The chain has TRBV5-4 and TRBJ1-2, with D tentatively TRBD1 (5 bases). The CDR3 is made up of 15 amino acids. V was pared by 5 bases and J by 1 base, with 15 bases between. Germline V gives CDR1 SGHNT, CDR2 YYREEE (reference sequence).

The V and J genes are TRBV5-5 and TRBJ2-5, with 7 bases fitting TRBD2. The CDR3 sequence is 15 residues long. Germline trimming cut 4 bases from V and 4 bases from J; bases unmatched to any gene: 10. Germline-derived CDR1 and CDR2 are SGHKS and YYEKEE (reference sequence). The CDR3 region is CASSLDTSAGETQYF. CDR3 bases: TGTGCCAGCAGCCTGGACACTAGCGCCGGAGAGACCCAGTACTTC. Filled out from reference TRBV5-5 and TRBJ2-5, the complete variable domain reads DAGVTQSPTHLIKTRGQQVTLRCSPISGHKSVSWYQQVLGQGPQFIFQYYEKEERGRGNFPDRFSARQFPNYSSELNVNALLLGDSALYLCASSLDTSAGETQYFGPGTRLLVL.

This clone has a single count. The chain uses TRBV28 and TRBJ1-4; D may be TRBD1 (6 bases). The V gene lost 6 bases and the J gene lost 7 bases, with 21 bases spanning the gap. CDR3 length: 16 amino acids. Germline values: CDR1 MDHEN, CDR2 SYDVKM. This chain's CDR3 is CASRPPSYRASEKLFF. The CDR3 coding sequence is TGTGCCAGCAGACCCCCGTCGTACAGGGCAAGTGAAAAACTGTTTTTT.

V usage is TRBV29-1 and J usage is TRBJ1-2, with D uncertain. Trimming removed 7 bases from V and 8 bases from J, with 14 bases in between. The CDR3 runs 11 residues. CDR1 is SQVTM, CDR2 ANQGSEA, per germline. The CDR3 is CSDLAVRGYTF. The CDR3 bases are TGCAGCGATTTGGCCGTGAGGGGCTACACCTTC.

This clone was counted many times. V usage is TRBV19 and J usage is TRBJ1-1; D is unclear. Per the germline V gene, CDR1 is LNHDA and CDR2 is SQIVND (reference sequence). The CDR3 extends over 13 amino acids. The V and J ends lost 6 bases and 4 bases respectively, with 12 bases between them. The CDR3 DNA sequence: TGTGCCAGTAGGACGGGGTCGGGCACTGAAGCTTTCTTT. As protein: CASRTGSGTEAFF. Complete variable domain (other parts from reference TRBV19 and TRBJ1-1): DGGITQSPKYLFRKEGQNVTLSCEQNLNHDAMYWYRQDPGQGLRLIYYSQIVNDFQKGDIAEGYSVSREKKESFPLTVTSAQKNPTAFYLCASRTGSGTEAFFGQGTRLTVV.

V gene TRBV6-6 combines with J gene TRBJ1-2; no reliable D call. Germline lookup yields CDR1 MNHNY and CDR2 SVGAGI (reference sequence). V was clipped by 8 bases and J by 2 bases, with 15 bases between them. CDR3 length: 14 residues. The CDR3 sequence: CASLNGEGNYGYTF. The DNA of the CDR3 is TGTGCCAGCCTCAACGGGGAGGGAAACTATGGCTACACCTTC.